Listed here are 30 T cell receptor beta chains from one sample, sequenced in a study of blood T cell repertoires in COVID-19. The method was immunoSEQ multiplex PCR; TCRdb's version includes in-frame clones alone and lacks a portion of them. The repertoire consists of approximately 170,000 clones, with about 89% occurring once and the leading ten covering under 3.5%. What was sequenced was peripheral blood. The receptors shown here come from a man between 65 and 85 years old with acute or convalescent COVID-19.

This clone was counted a few times. The genes are TRBV19 and TRBJ1-4; perhaps TRBD1 as D (5 bases). Trimming stripped 5 bases from V and 5 bases from J, with 12 bases between. Looked up from germline, CDR1 is LNHDA and CDR2 is SQIVND (reference sequence). This CDR3 spans 14 amino acids. The chain's CDR3 is CASSWRGRNEKLFF. CDR3 DNA: TGTGCCAGTAGTTGGAGGGGCAGGAATGAAAAACTGTTTTTT.

The CDR3 region has the DNA TGTGCCAGCAGCAGGGGGCAGCACCAAGAGACCCAGTACTTC. It codes for CASSRGQHQETQYF. This chain joins TRBV5-8 and TRBJ2-5, with TRBD1 identical over 7 bases. Germline trimming cut 4 bases from V and 0 bases from J; bases unmatched to any gene: 3. The CDR3 is 14 residues long. The germline V gene encodes CDR1 SGHTS and CDR2 YDEGEE.

This rearrangement joins TRBV5-1 to TRBJ2-7; TRBD1 matches 7 bases. Germline V gives CDR1 SGHRS, CDR2 YFSETQ. The CDR3 consists of 14 residues. V lost 0 bases to trimming and J lost 9 bases; unmatched junction nucleotides: 9. The CDR3 reads CASSLEGGVIGQYF. DNA of the CDR3: TGCGCCAGCAGCTTGGAAGGGGGCGTCATCGGGCAGTACTTC.

V and J are TRBV3-1 (or the pseudogene TRBV3-2) and TRBJ2-1; D ambiguous. V was clipped by 1 base and J by 5 bases, with 9 bases between them. Germline CDR1 and CDR2: LGHDT and YNNKEL (reference sequence). This CDR3 is 14 amino acids long. The CDR3 sequence is CASSQVLGNNEQFF. The DNA for the CDR3 is TGTGCCAGCAGCCAAGTCCTAGGTAACAATGAGCAGTTCTTC.

The count of this clone is one. Here the CDR3 reads CASSRKTTGGTEAFF. CDR3 in DNA: TGCGCCAGCAGCCGAAAAACGACAGGGGGAACTGAAGCTTTCTTT. The V gene is TRBV4-3, the J gene TRBJ1-1, with 9 bases that match TRBD1. The CDR3 covers 15 residues. Germline values: CDR1 LGHNA, CDR2 YSLEER. V shed 4 bases, J shed 5 bases, and the junction held 8 bases outside the gene matches.

Worth noting for this clone: This specimen includes other DNA sequences encoding the same CDR3. V and J are TRBV24-1 and TRBJ2-1; 8 bases agree with TRBD1. Germline values: CDR1 KGHDR, CDR2 SFDVKD. The CDR3 spans 16 residues. Trimming at V came to 3 bases and at J to 0 bases, leaving 3 bases not matched to a gene. The CDR3 is CATSDAGGSSYNEQFF. CDR3 coding DNA: TGTGCCACCAGTGATGCAGGGGGCAGCTCCTACAATGAGCAGTTCTTC.

This clone was seen a few times. The V gene is TRBV7-6, the J gene TRBJ2-7; 15 bases map to TRBD2. The length of the CDR3 is 15 residues. With 5 bases clipped from V and 4 bases from J, the junction kept 3 bases outside the gene matches. Germline V gives CDR1 SGHVS, CDR2 FNYEAQ. The CDR3 region has the DNA TGTGCCAGCAGCGAGGGACTAGCGGGAGGATACGAGCAGTACTTC. It yields the protein CASSEGLAGGYEQYF.

V usage is TRBV5-3 and J usage is TRBJ2-5, with TRBD1 as a possible D gene (5 bases). TRBV5-3 is designated an ORF whose function remains uncertain. The CDR3 loop spans 18 amino acids. V dropped 0 bases and J dropped 2 bases, with 20 bases sitting between them. The CDR3 here is CARSLGAGKVAIQETQYF. The CDR3, as DNA: TGTGCCAGAAGCTTGGGGGCAGGGAAGGTCGCGATACAAGAGACCCAGTACTTC.

V gene TRBV18 combines with J gene TRBJ2-5, with 8 positions matching TRBD2. Germline loops: CDR1 KGHSH, CDR2 LQKENI. The CDR3 loop spans 18 amino acids. The J segment lost 2 bases and the V segment lost 6 bases, leaving 17 bases of the junction unmatched. The chain's CDR3 is CASSLTFGTSGRQETQYF. CDR3 bases: TGTGCCAGCTCGCTCACCTTCGGGACTAGTGGGCGTCAAGAGACCCAGTACTTC. Based on the CDR3 plus reference TRBV18 and TRBJ2-5, the full variable domain is NAGVMQNPRHLVRRRGQEARLRCSPMKGHSHVYWYRQLPEEGLKFMVYLQKENIIDESGMPKERFSAEFPKEGPSILRIQQVVRGDSAAYFCASSLTFGTSGRQETQYFGPGTRLLVL.

CDR3 sequence (DNA): TGTGCCAGCACGGACAGGGGGGACCTTAAGCCCCAGCATTTT. It specifies CASTDRGDLKPQHF. The rearrangement uses TRBV21-1 and TRBJ1-5; whether TRBD1, the table's D call, matches the DNA was not checked. TRBV21-1 is recorded as a pseudogene. This CDR3 is 14 amino acids long.

V gene TRBV4-1 combines with J gene TRBJ1-4; TRBD1 is a possible D gene (5 bases). CDR3 size: 15 residues. Trimming stripped 5 bases from V and 7 bases from J, with 17 bases between. Per germline, CDR1 MGHRA and CDR2 YSYEKL. CDR3 sequence (DNA): TGCGCCAGCAGCTGGTCGGGAGGACAAGCTGAAAAACTGTTTTTT. Translated, it gives CASSWSGGQAEKLFF.

The chain has TRBV5-6 and TRBJ2-1; D might be TRBD1 (5 bases). The CDR3 length is 15 residues. Trimming left V 5 bases short and J 5 bases short, with 17 bases between. Germline CDR1 and CDR2: SGHDT and YYEEEE. CDR3 amino acids: CASSFGAGWDNEQFF. As DNA, the CDR3 is TGTGCCAGCAGTTTTGGAGCAGGGTGGGACAATGAGCAGTTCTTC.

This rearrangement joins TRBV5-1 to TRBJ2-1; D may correspond to TRBD1 or TRBD2 (5 bases each). The CDR3 has 16 amino acids. Trimming took off 4 bases at V and 1 base at J, with 15 bases between the two ends. Germline V gives CDR1 SGHRS, CDR2 YFSETQ. The CDR3 nucleotides are TGCGCCAGCAGCGTGGGGGTAGGGGATTCCTACAATGAGCAGTTCTTC. Protein product: CASSVGVGDSYNEQFF.

The chain is built from TRBV9 and TRBJ2-5; 9 bases match TRBD1. Germline CDR1 reads SGDLS; CDR2 reads YYNGEE. Germline trimming cut 4 bases from V and 5 bases from J; bases unmatched to any gene: 12. The CDR3 extends over 16 amino acids. This CDR3 is CASSPLGQGIGETQYF. The CDR3 DNA reads TGTGCCAGCAGCCCCTTGGGACAGGGAATCGGGGAGACCCAGTACTTC.

The V call is TRBV27, the J call TRBJ2-7; TRBD2 is a possible D gene (6 bases). Germline CDR1 and CDR2: MNHEY and SMNVEV (reference sequence). The CDR3 sequence is 16 residues long. Trimming took off 10 bases at V and 3 bases at J, with 25 bases between the two ends. CDR3 residues: CATTTSAGSGIYEQYF. The CDR3 nucleotides are TGTGCCACTACAACCTCGGCCGGGAGTGGCATCTACGAGCAGTACTTC.

The chain joins TRBV6-5 to TRBJ2-7; 7 bases fit TRBD2. V was clipped by 7 bases and J by 2 bases; unmatched bases: 5. Germline CDR1 and CDR2: MNHEY and SVGAGI. This CDR3 is 13 amino acids long. DNA for the CDR3: TGTGCCAGCAAGGTAGCGGGTACCTACGAGCAGTACTTC. It is translated as CASKVAGTYEQYF.

This clone appeared once. Here the CDR3 reads CATAGTRANTGELFF. The CDR3 DNA follows: TGTGCCACCGCCGGGACAAGAGCGAACACCGGGGAGCTGTTTTTT. The chain combines TRBV25-1 with TRBJ2-2, with D possibly matching TRBD1 (6 bases). This CDR3 has 15 amino acids. V gave up 10 bases and J gave up 0 bases, with 15 bases separating them. The V gene's germline CDR1 is MGHDK and CDR2 SYGVNS.

J is TRBJ1-6 and V is TRBV30; 9 bases map to TRBD1. Germline lookup yields CDR1 GTSNPN and CDR2 SVGIG (reference sequence). The CDR3 covers 15 residues. With 0 bases clipped from V and 9 bases from J, the junction kept 6 bases outside the gene matches. The CDR3 loop is CAWSVFGTGSSPLHF. In DNA, the CDR3 is TGTGCCTGGAGTGTCTTCGGGACAGGGAGTTCACCCCTCCACTTT.

The rearrangement uses TRBV7-2 and TRBJ2-1; 15 nucleotides agree with TRBD2. Germline values: CDR1 SGHTA, CDR2 FQGNSA. Trimming at V came to 5 bases and at J to 6 bases, leaving 5 bases not matched to a gene. The CDR3 has 16 amino acids. The DNA of the CDR3 is TGTGCCAGCAGCCCGGGACTAGCGGGGGGATTCAATGAGCAGTTCTTC. This gives the protein CASSPGLAGGFNEQFF.

With respect to this clone: At one end, the junction sequence differs from germline, possibly due to a read error. V gene TRBV6-2 or TRBV6-3 combines with J gene TRBJ1-6, with 7 bases matching TRBD1. The CDR3 loop spans 12 amino acids. Germline CDR1 MNHEY, CDR2 SVGEGT. CDR3 residues: CASSYSTGSLHF. CDR3 in DNA: TGTGCCAGCAGTTACTCGACAGGGTCCCTTCACTTT.

The chain couples TRBV4-3 to TRBJ2-1; a possible D gene is TRBD2 (5 bases). The CDR3 covers 17 residues. Trimming took off 0 bases at V and 6 bases at J, with 18 bases between the two ends. Germline CDR1 LGHNA, CDR2 YSLEER. The CDR3 reads CASSQDIYRARGNEQFF. DNA of the CDR3: TGCGCCAGCAGCCAAGATATTTATAGGGCTCGGGGCAATGAGCAGTTCTTC.

This clone was counted once. This sequence joins TRBV3-1 (or the pseudogene TRBV3-2) and TRBJ1-5; TRBD1 is a possible D gene (6 bases). The CDR3 consists of 15 residues. The V end was cut by 4 bases, the J end by 4 bases, with 14 bases between. Germline V lookup: CDR1 LGHDT, CDR2 YNNKEL (reference sequence). CDR3 residues: CASSLQGRRNQPQHF. The CDR3 region has the DNA TGTGCCAGCAGCCTTCAGGGGCGGCGGAATCAGCCCCAGCATTTT.

The V gene is TRBV7-2, the J gene TRBJ1-1; no clear D. The CDR3 totals 15 residues. CDR1 and CDR2 from the germline V gene are SGHTA and FQGNSA. The germline V and J ends were trimmed by 2 bases and 3 bases, with 13 bases remaining between them. The CDR3 DNA sequence: TGTGCCAGCAGCTTATTCACTTCTTCGGACACTGAAGCTTTCTTT. The encoded protein is CASSLFTSSDTEAFF.

The chain uses TRBV10-1 and TRBJ2-7, with D perhaps TRBD2 (5 bases). Germline CDR1 reads WNHNN; CDR2 reads SYGVQD (reference sequence). V gave up 2 bases and J gave up 0 bases, with 8 bases separating them. The CDR3 covers 14 residues. CDR3 in amino acids: CASSEGLTSYEQYF. CDR3 DNA: TGCGCCAGCAGTGAGGGACTGACCTCCTACGAGCAGTACTTC.

The chain has TRBV6-6 and TRBJ2-7, with D unclear. The CDR3 loop spans 13 amino acids. V was cut by 0 bases and J by 5 bases, with 8 bases left in between. Germline CDR1 and CDR2: MNHNY and SVGAGI (reference sequence). The CDR3 sequence is CASSYSQINEQYF. CDR3 DNA: TGTGCCAGCAGTTACTCCCAGATCAACGAGCAGTACTTC.

The chain uses TRBV28 and TRBJ2-7; 12 bases align to TRBD2. The J segment lost 1 base and the V segment lost 4 bases, leaving 2 bases of the junction unmatched. From germline, CDR1 is MDHEN and CDR2 SYDVKM. The CDR3 consists of 15 residues. The CDR3 DNA sequence: TGTGCCAGCAGTTGGACTAGCGGGACTTCCTACGAGCAGTACTTC. Its protein product is CASSWTSGTSYEQYF. Supplemented by reference TRBV28 and TRBJ2-7, the full variable domain reads DVKVTQSSRYLVKRTGEKVFLECVQDMDHENMFWYRQDPGLGLRLIYFSYDVKMKEKGDIPEGYSVSREKKERFSLILESASTNQTSMYLCASSWTSGTSYEQYFGPGTRLTVT.

The rearrangement uses TRBV11-2 and TRBJ2-1; D possibly corresponds to TRBD2 (5 bases). Germline-derived CDR1 and CDR2 are SGHAT and FQNNGV. V lost 1 base and J 6 bases, leaving 7 bases between the germline ends. The CDR3 covers 13 residues. CDR3 DNA sequence: TGTGCCAGCAGCTTAGGAGGAGGCAATGAGCAGTTCTTC. Amino acids: CASSLGGGNEQFF. Drawing the rest from reference TRBV11-2 and TRBJ2-1, the complete variable domain is EAGVAQSPRYKIIEKRQSVAFWCNPISGHATLYWYQQILGQGPKLLIQFQNNGVVDDSQLPKDRFSAERLKGVDSTLKIQPAKLEDSAVYLCASSLGGGNEQFFGPGTRLTVL.

The chain uses TRBV27 and TRBJ2-7; TRBD1 is a possible D gene (5 bases). From germline, CDR1 is MNHEY and CDR2 SMNVEV (reference sequence). CDR3 length equals 14 residues. V lost 2 bases, J lost 6 bases, and 14 bases lay in between. In DNA, the CDR3 is TGTGCCAGCAGTTTACAGGGTACCCACCGCGAGCAGTACTTC. It specifies CASSLQGTHREQYF.

The chain uses TRBV4-1 and TRBJ1-1; 9 bases map to TRBD1. The germline V gene encodes CDR1 MGHRA and CDR2 YSYEKL. CDR3 length equals 13 residues. V dropped 4 bases and J dropped 5; count of bases not matched to a gene: 2. This CDR3 reads CASSLGTGTEAFF. The CDR3 DNA reads as TGCGCCAGCAGCCTTGGGACAGGGACTGAAGCTTTCTTT.

This chain connects TRBV28 to TRBJ2-1; D is unclear. This CDR3 comprises 11 residues. Germline assignment: CDR1 MDHEN and CDR2 SYDVKM. Trimming shortened V by 7 bases and J by 9 bases, and 10 bases separated the two germline ends. CDR3 sequence reads: CASTSFFEQFF. The DNA for the CDR3 is TGTGCCAGCACCTCCTTTTTTGAGCAGTTCTTC.